These 27 T cell receptor beta chains were sequenced from one sample in a study of T cell responses to AZD1222 COVID-19 vaccine. The protocol was immunoSEQ multiplex PCR, while the TCRdb copy is restricted to in-frame clones and leaves out a portion. Here the sample spans roughly 98,000 clones, roughly 84% being singletons. The material was peripheral blood, obtained 28 days after the second AZD1222 dose. The source is an adult who received the AZD1222 COVID-19 vaccine.

This clone was observed a handful of times. The chain couples TRBV7-9 to TRBJ2-7, with 7 bases identical to TRBD2. The CDR3 is 12 residues long. The germline CDR1 and CDR2 sequences are SEHNR and FQNEAQ (reference sequence). Trimming removed 10 bases from V and 3 bases from J; junction bases left unmatched: 6. CDR3 residues: CAISLADYEQYF. For the CDR3, the DNA is TGTGCCATCAGTCTAGCGGACTACGAGCAGTACTTC.

The rearrangement joins TRBV27 to TRBJ2-7, with 7 bases fitting TRBD2. V was pared by 7 bases and J by 3 bases, with 15 bases of the junction left unmatched. CDR3 size: 16 residues. Germline CDR1 and CDR2: MNHEY and SMNVEV (reference sequence). CDR3 bases: TGTGCCAGCATAAGGACGGGGGGTCGGCCACTCTACGAGCAGTACTTC. This encodes CASIRTGGRPLYEQYF.

This chain links TRBV5-4 with TRBJ2-1; 7 positions agree with TRBD2. This CDR3 region has 15 residues. Germline CDR1 reads SGHNT; CDR2 reads YYREEE (reference sequence). V was pared by 2 bases and J by 3 bases, with 5 bases of the junction left unmatched. The CDR3 is CASSFPGGSYNEQFF. CDR3 nucleotides: TGTGCCAGCAGCTTTCCGGGGGGTAGCTACAATGAGCAGTTCTTC.

The genes are TRBV19 and TRBJ1-5; D is ambiguous. The CDR3 runs 18 residues. CDR1 LNHDA and CDR2 SQIVND come from the germline V gene (reference sequence). The ends were cut back, 6 bases at V and 0 bases at J, with 21 bases in the middle. The CDR3 coding sequence is TGTGCCAGTAGAGCAAAGATTTCCCCTTCTAGTAGCAATCAGCCCCAGCATTTT. This codes for CASRAKISPSSSNQPQHF. Full variable domain (remainder filled in from reference TRBV19 and TRBJ1-5): DGGITQSPKYLFRKEGQNVTLSCEQNLNHDAMYWYRQDPGQGLRLIYYSQIVNDFQKGDIAEGYSVSREKKESFPLTVTSAQKNPTAFYLCASRAKISPSSSNQPQHFGDGTRLSIL.

This chain links TRBV6-1 with TRBJ2-5; 7 positions match TRBD2. CDR1 is MNHNS, CDR2 SASEGT, per germline. The V and J ends lost 3 bases and 3 bases, in that order; junction bases with no gene match: 4. The CDR3 sequence is 14 residues long. The CDR3 reads CASSDLGGEETQYF. In nucleotides, the CDR3 is TGTGCCAGCAGTGACCTGGGGGGGGAAGAGACCCAGTACTTC.

The rearrangement joins TRBV3-1 (or the pseudogene TRBV3-2) to TRBJ1-1; 9 bases agree with TRBD1. The CDR3 consists of 14 residues. Germline CDR1 reads LGHDT; CDR2 reads YNNKEL (reference sequence). The V and J ends lost 3 bases and 7 bases, in that order; junction bases with no gene match: 6. CDR3 nucleotide sequence: TGTGCCAGCAGCCACCACCAGGACAGGGGTGAAGCTTTCTTT. Protein product: CASSHHQDRGEAFF.

The rearrangement joins TRBV7-9 to TRBJ1-2; D uncertain. The CDR3 runs 13 residues. Trimming removed 1 base at V and 1 base at J, with 4 bases between. Per the germline V gene, CDR1 is SEHNR and CDR2 is FQNEAQ (reference sequence). The CDR3 region is CASSLDSNYGYTF. Written as DNA, the CDR3 is TGTGCCAGCAGCTTAGACAGTAACTATGGCTACACCTTC.

The rearrangement links TRBV14 to TRBJ1-2; D remains unclear. CDR3 length: 12 amino acids. V lost 2 bases to trimming and J lost 4 bases, with 5 bases between them. In germline, CDR1 is SGHDN, CDR2 FVKESK. CDR3 protein: CASSQRTYGYTF. The CDR3 coding sequence is TGTGCCAGCAGCCAAAGAACCTATGGCTACACCTTC.

This chain links TRBV6-5 with TRBJ2-7; the D gene could be TRBD1 or TRBD2 (5 bases each). Trimming stripped 5 bases from V and 3 bases from J, with 17 bases between. This CDR3 is 15 amino acids long. Germline V gene sequence: CDR1 MNHEY, CDR2 SVGAGI. The CDR3 spells CASSRESSGGYEQYF. The CDR3 nucleotides are TGTGCCAGCAGTAGGGAGAGTAGTGGGGGCTACGAGCAGTACTTC.

The gene calls are TRBV28 and TRBJ2-5; a weak D match, TRBD2 (6 bases). Trimming took off 2 bases at V and 7 bases at J, with 8 bases between the two ends. The CDR3 runs 12 residues. Germline V lookup: CDR1 MDHEN, CDR2 SYDVKM. The CDR3 protein is CASSLGRRTQYF. For the CDR3, the DNA is TGTGCCAGCAGTTTAGGGAGGAGGACCCAGTACTTC.

The CDR3 nucleotides read TGTGCCAGCATCTCGGCGGCGGGGGGGAGGCAAGAGACCCAGTACTTC. This encodes CASISAAGGRQETQYF. The V gene is TRBV3-1 (or the pseudogene TRBV3-2), the J gene TRBJ2-5; 9 positions match TRBD2. This CDR3 has 16 amino acids. The germline V gene encodes CDR1 LGHDT and CDR2 YNNKEL (reference sequence). V gave up 7 bases and J gave up 2 bases; unmatched junction bases: 11.

The rearrangement links TRBV7-8 to TRBJ1-5; TRBD1 aligns across 7 bases. Trimming removed 2 bases from V and 3 bases from J; junction bases left unmatched: 4. The CDR3 is 15 amino acids. CDR1 is SGHVS and CDR2 is FQNEAQ in the germline V gene. The CDR3 bases are TGTGCCAGCAGCTTAACAGGGGACCTCAATCAGCCCCAGCATTTT. Its translation is CASSLTGDLNQPQHF.

The V gene is TRBV15, the J gene TRBJ2-3; the D gene is possibly TRBD1 (7 bases). The CDR3 is 15 amino acids. Germline CDR1 is LNHNV and CDR2 is YYDKDF (reference sequence). Trimming stripped 4 bases from V and 6 bases from J, with 17 bases between. The CDR3 nucleotides are TGTGCCACCAGCACAGGGGGGCCGATGTCGGATACGCAGTATTTT. Translating gives CATSTGGPMSDTQYF. The full variable domain, in which reference TRBV15 and TRBJ2-3 provide the parts outside the CDR3, is DAMVIQNPRYQVTQFGKPVTLSCSQTLNHNVMYWYQQKSSQAPKLLFHYYDKDFNNEADTPDNFQSRRPNTSFCFLDIRSPGLGDTAMYLCATSTGGPMSDTQYFGPGTRLTVL.

The chain combines TRBV27 with TRBJ1-5; D is possibly TRBD1 (5 bases). The V and J ends lost 6 bases and 5 bases respectively, with 11 bases between them. Germline CDR1 reads MNHEY; CDR2 reads SMNVEV (reference sequence). The CDR3 is made up of 13 amino acids. The CDR3 bases are TGTGCCAGCAGCGCCTGGGGGGATCAGCCCCAGCATTTT. Protein sequence: CASSAWGDQPQHF.

The chain uses TRBV7-9 and TRBJ1-2; D unresolved. Germline V gene sequence: CDR1 SEHNR, CDR2 FQNEAQ (reference sequence). The CDR3 runs 15 residues. The germline V and J ends were trimmed by 6 bases and 2 bases, with 16 bases remaining between them. CDR3 nucleotide sequence: TGTGCCAGCAGTTCAAACTTCAGGAAGAACTATGGCTACACCTTC. Translating gives CASSSNFRKNYGYTF.

J is TRBJ1-1 and V is TRBV5-1; D gene uncertain. V was clipped by 1 base and J by 5 bases, with 9 bases between them. The germline CDR1 and CDR2 sequences are SGHRS and YFSETQ. This CDR3 region has 13 residues. The DNA of the CDR3 is TGCGCCAGCAGCTTGAGGGTTGGGACTGAAGCTTTCTTT. Translation: CASSLRVGTEAFF.

This clone was counted a single time. CDR3 amino acids: CATEGDGYTF. In DNA, the CDR3 is TGTGCCACCGAAGGGGATGGCTACACCTTC. The gene calls are TRBV10-3 and TRBJ1-2; perhaps TRBD1 as D (5 bases). V was clipped by 10 bases and J by 6 bases, with 9 bases between them. The CDR3 is 10 residues long. CDR1 and CDR2 from the germline V gene are ENHRY and SYGVKD.

Only one count was recorded for this clone. The chain has TRBV18 and TRBJ1-1; D uncertain. The CDR3 has 15 residues. The V end lost 3 bases, the J end lost 3 bases, and 14 bases lay between the germline ends. Per germline, CDR1 KGHSH and CDR2 LQKENI. CDR3 sequence (DNA): TGTGCCAGCTCACCGCGGGAAATATCCTACACTGAAGCTTTCTTT. Encoded protein: CASSPREISYTEAFF.

V and J are TRBV4-3 and TRBJ1-6, with D possibly being TRBD1 (5 bases). V was trimmed by 1 base and J by 6 bases, leaving 22 bases between them. There are 19 residues in the CDR3. Germline V lookup: CDR1 LGHNA, CDR2 YSLEER. Here the CDR3 reads CASSQAARTGSSGNSPLHF. The CDR3 DNA sequence: TGCGCCAGCAGCCAAGCCGCCCGAACAGGATCCTCGGGTAATTCACCCCTCCACTTT.

V usage is TRBV7-6 and J usage is TRBJ1-3; D unclear. V dropped 4 bases and J dropped 0 bases, with 13 bases sitting between them. The CDR3 is 16 residues long. CDR1 is SGHVS and CDR2 is FNYEAQ in the germline V gene. The CDR3 sequence: CASSSRGVLSGNTIYF. The CDR3 DNA follows: TGTGCCAGCAGCTCCCGGGGAGTTCTCTCTGGAAACACCATATATTTT.

The chain combines TRBV11-3 with TRBJ2-3, with 8 bases matching TRBD1. The CDR3 is made up of 17 amino acids. Germline CDR1 reads SGHNT; CDR2 reads YENEEA. V trimming: 5 bases; J trimming: 7 bases; junction bases outside the gene matches: 17. The DNA for the CDR3 is TGTGCCAGCAGCCAGAACCCCGTGCGGCAGGGGGCATATACGCAGTATTTT. It is translated as CASSQNPVRQGAYTQYF.

The chain is built from TRBV13 and TRBJ2-3, with D tentatively TRBD2 (6 bases). The CDR3 totals 15 residues. From germline, CDR1 is PRHDT and CDR2 FYEKMQ (reference sequence). Trimming took off 0 bases at V and 3 bases at J, with 10 bases between the two ends. In DNA form, the CDR3 reads TGTGCCAGCAGCTTAGGTTCGGCGGGGACAGATACGCAGTATTTT. Protein sequence: CASSLGSAGTDTQYF.

The V and J genes are TRBV6-4 and TRBJ2-5; no firm D call. Germline assignment: CDR1 MRHNA and CDR2 SNTAGT. The V and J ends lost 8 bases and 5 bases respectively, with 18 bases between them. The CDR3 length is 14 residues. The CDR3 is CASFPPAFWETQYF. The CDR3 DNA sequence: TGTGCCAGCTTTCCTCCGGCATTTTGGGAGACCCAGTACTTC.

The chain carries TRBV7-3 and TRBJ1-1; tentative D call: TRBD1 (5 bases). The V and J ends lost 0 bases and 7 bases respectively, with 9 bases between them. Germline V lookup: CDR1 SGHTA, CDR2 FQGTGA. The CDR3 loop spans 13 amino acids. The CDR3, as DNA: TGTGCCAGCAGCTTAACGGGGGAGGGTGAAGCTTTCTTT. Amino acids: CASSLTGEGEAFF.

The V gene is TRBV11-2, the J gene TRBJ2-7; 7 bases align to TRBD2. J gave up 2 bases and V 5 bases, and 6 bases lay outside the gene matches. The CDR3 has 14 amino acids. Germline loops: CDR1 SGHAT, CDR2 FQNNGV. The CDR3 sequence is CASSQAGSTYEQYF. The CDR3 DNA reads as TGTGCCAGCAGCCAAGCGGGGTCCACCTACGAGCAGTACTTC.

The V and J genes are TRBV5-1 and TRBJ2-6; no clear D. Germline lookup yields CDR1 SGHRS and CDR2 YFSETQ. Trimming removed 2 bases at V and 1 base at J, with 13 bases between. CDR3 size: 17 residues. CDR3 protein: CASSFRLQVSGANVLTF. CDR3 nucleotides: TGCGCCAGCAGCTTCAGGCTACAAGTTTCTGGGGCCAACGTCCTGACTTTC. Using reference TRBV5-1 and TRBJ2-6 for the parts outside the CDR3, the full variable domain is KAGVTQTPRYLIKTRGQQVTLSCSPISGHRSVSWYQQTPGQGLQFLFEYFSETQRNKGNFPGRFSGRQFSNSRSEMNVSTLELGDSALYLCASSFRLQVSGANVLTFGAGSRLTVL.

V is TRBV6-5 and J is TRBJ1-2; tentative D call: TRBD1 (5 bases). Germline V gene sequence: CDR1 MNHEY, CDR2 SVGAGI. The CDR3 totals 15 residues. Trimming removed 6 bases at V and 0 bases at J, with 14 bases between. The CDR3 DNA reads as TGTGCCAGCAGGGAGCGGGGCGGCCCTAACTATGGCTACACCTTC. Translated: CASRERGGPNYGYTF.